A selection of T cell receptor beta chains follows, all from one sample in a study of blood T cell repertoires in COVID-19. TCRdb's table, derived via immunoSEQ multiplex PCR, lists solely in-frame clones and lacks some. In the table there are about 74,000 clones, approximately 80% of which are singletons. Sequencing was done on a sample of peripheral blood. The receptors originated from a human donor in a cohort sampled during active COVID-19. Each CDR3 is given with its conserved first and last residue. D genes are given only for firm matches. Size tells how often a clone was seen (once, few, many) or the class of an expanded clone, and some rows leave it out.

TRBV12-3/TRBV12-4	-	TRBJ1-1	-	TGTGCCAGCAGTCGACAGCCGAACACTGAAGCTTTCTTT	CASSRQPNTEAFF
TRBV5-1	-	TRBJ2-2	-	TGCGCCAGCAGCTTGTCATACACAGTACGTAACACCGGGGAGCTGTTTTTT	CASSLSYTVRNTGELFF
TRBV12-5	-	TRBJ2-1	-	TGTGCTAGTGGTCTCGGGTCCCTTTCCTACAATGAGCAGTTCTTC	CASGLGSLSYNEQFF
TRBV28	-	TRBJ2-7	TRBD2	TGTGCCACCCTGGGACTAGTTGCTAGTGAGCAGTACTTC	CATLGLVASEQYF
TRBV19	-	TRBJ2-1	TRBD2	TGTGCCTGTGGGACTAGCGGATACAATGAGCAGTTCTTC	CACGTSGYNEQFF
TRBV6-5	-	TRBJ1-1	TRBD1	TGTGCCAGCAGTTACTCATACAGGGGGTCCGAAGCTTTCTTT	CASSYSYRGSEAFF
TRBV3-1/TRBV3-2	-	TRBJ1-1	TRBD1	TGTGCCAGCAGCCAAGATCTGACAGGGGGACACACTGAAGCTTTCTTT	CASSQDLTGGHTEAFF
TRBV5-1	-	TRBJ2-1	-	TGCGCCAGCAGCGCGCAGGGGAATGAGCAGTTCTTC	CASSAQGNEQFF
TRBV11-2	-	TRBJ2-3	TRBD2	TGTGCCAGCAGCTTAGGGAGGGCGGGGGGGACAGATACGCAGTATTTT	CASSLGRAGGTDTQYF
TRBV5-4	many	TRBJ1-2	TRBD1	TGTGCCAGCAGCCCCGGAGGGGACAGGGCGAGAAACTATGGCTACACCTTC	CASSPGGDRARNYGYTF